What follows are 12 T cell receptor beta chains derived from one specimen sequenced in a study of technical replicates of blood from a handful of donors. Sequencing used immunoSEQ multiplex PCR; TCRdb keeps in-frame clones, though not all of them. The sample lists over 70,000 clones, almost 98% seen once, with approximately 0.21% in the top ten. Sequencing was carried out using T cells isolated from PBMCs. Every receptor here comes from a human donor in good health.

In this sample, this clone turned up once. V and J are TRBV19 and TRBJ2-1, with D hard to call. CDR1 is LNHDA, CDR2 SQIVND, per germline (reference sequence). The length of the CDR3 is 12 residues. The V and J ends lost 6 bases and 5 bases respectively, with 8 bases between them. The CDR3, as DNA: TGTGCCAGTAGCCCTGTAGACAATGAGCAGTTCTTC. Protein sequence: CASSPVDNEQFF.

The V call is TRBV6-5, the J call TRBJ1-3; D might be TRBD1 (6 bases). The CDR3 consists of 15 residues. Germline-derived CDR1 and CDR2 are MNHEY and SVGAGI. The V and J ends lost 1 base and 8 bases respectively, with 15 bases between them. DNA of the CDR3: TGTGCCAGCAGTTACTTAGGACAGATGCCACACACCATATATTTT. Translated: CASSYLGQMPHTIYF.

CDR3 nucleotide sequence: TGTGCCAGTAGTATTCGCCAGGGAACCTACGAGCAGTACTTC. Encoded protein: CASSIRQGTYEQYF. The chain couples TRBV19 to TRBJ2-7; TRBD1 is a possible D gene (5 bases). Germline V gives CDR1 LNHDA, CDR2 SQIVND (reference sequence). The CDR3 has 14 residues. V lost 3 bases to trimming and J lost 2 bases, with 11 bases between them.

This clone appeared once. The chain has TRBV7-9 and TRBJ1-5; D remains ambiguous. This CDR3 contains 14 residues. The ends were cut back, 3 bases at V and 3 bases at J, with 9 bases in the middle. Germline CDR1 is SEHNR and CDR2 is FQNEAQ (reference sequence). CDR3 in amino acids: CASSFSGINQPQHF. CDR3 in DNA: TGTGCCAGCAGCTTCTCCGGGATCAATCAGCCCCAGCATTTT.

The chain carries TRBV4-1 and TRBJ2-4, with 11 bases identical to TRBD2. This CDR3 has 18 residues. The ends lost 5 bases at V and 0 bases at J; junction bases unmatched: 9. CDR1 is MGHRA, CDR2 YSYEKL, per germline. The DNA for the CDR3 is TGCGCCAGCAGCGACCGACTAGCGGGGACCATAGCCAAAAACATTCAGTACTTC. It yields the protein CASSDRLAGTIAKNIQYF.

The chain employs TRBV9 and TRBJ2-1; TRBD2 might be the D (6 bases). Germline CDR1 SGDLS, CDR2 YYNGEE. This CDR3 has 16 amino acids. V dropped 2 bases and J dropped 3 bases, with 15 bases sitting between them. The CDR3 is CASSVGGVAGYNEQFF. The CDR3 coding sequence is TGTGCCAGCAGCGTCGGCGGGGTTGCGGGCTACAATGAGCAGTTCTTC.

The V gene is TRBV9, the J gene TRBJ2-3, with 7 bases identical to TRBD2. The germline CDR1 and CDR2 sequences are SGDLS and YYNGEE. The ends lost 4 bases at V and 1 base at J; junction bases unmatched: 9. This CDR3 is 16 amino acids long. The CDR3 sequence: CASSLSPAGGTDTQYF. CDR3 coding DNA: TGTGCCAGCAGCCTCAGCCCGGCGGGGGGCACAGATACGCAGTATTTT.

This sequence joins TRBV7-3 and TRBJ1-1, with a tentative D call TRBD1 (5 bases). Between the trimmed V and J ends, which lost 2 bases and 2 bases, there was a span of 9 bases. The germline V gene encodes CDR1 SGHTA and CDR2 FQGTGA. The CDR3 length is 14 residues. The CDR3 nucleotides are TGTGCCAGCAGCTTACTGGGGGGAAACACTGAAGCTTTCTTT. It is translated as CASSLLGGNTEAFF.

The J gene is TRBJ1-4, the V gene TRBV7-9, with 9 bases identical to TRBD1. The length of the CDR3 is 15 residues. CDR1 is SEHNR and CDR2 is FQNEAQ in the germline V gene (reference sequence). Germline trimming cut 8 bases from V and 2 bases from J; bases unmatched to any gene: 6. The CDR3 region has the DNA TGTGCCAGCTCCGGGACAGGGATCACTAATGAAAAACTGTTTTTT. Translating it yields CASSGTGITNEKLFF.

The CDR3 sequence: CASSLGGDTQYF. The CDR3 bases are TGTGCCAGCAGTTTGGGGGGAGATACGCAGTATTTT. The V and J genes are TRBV27 and TRBJ2-3, with D maybe TRBD2 (6 bases). Germline assignment: CDR1 MNHEY and CDR2 SMNVEV (reference sequence). This CDR3 contains 12 residues. Between the trimmed V and J ends, which lost 3 bases and 5 bases, there was a span of 6 bases.

CDR3 protein: CASSLPTSRVRDEQYF. The CDR3 nucleotides are TGTGCCAGCAGTTTACCCACTTCCAGGGTAAGGGACGAGCAGTACTTC. The chain couples TRBV28 to TRBJ2-7; D is perhaps TRBD1 (5 bases). The CDR3 covers 16 residues. Germline values: CDR1 MDHEN, CDR2 SYDVKM. The germline V and J ends were trimmed by 2 bases and 5 bases, with 19 bases remaining between them.

The chain combines TRBV18 with TRBJ2-3, with 8 bases aligning to TRBD2. V lost 3 bases to trimming and J lost 4 bases; unmatched junction nucleotides: 6. The length of the CDR3 is 15 residues. Germline CDR1 and CDR2: KGHSH and LQKENI. CDR3 protein: CASSPITGGSDTQYF. DNA for the CDR3: TGTGCCAGCTCACCTATAACGGGAGGGTCAGATACGCAGTATTTT. Supplemented by reference TRBV18 and TRBJ2-3, the full variable domain reads NAGVMQNPRHLVRRRGQEARLRCSPMKGHSHVYWYRQLPEEGLKFMVYLQKENIIDESGMPKERFSAEFPKEGPSILRIQQVVRGDSAAYFCASSPITGGSDTQYFGPGTRLTVL.